This T cell receptor beta chain was sequenced during a study of PD-L1 blockade in urothelial cancer. Overall study: Median blood clonality was approximately 0.08, with 86,000 or so unique TCRs.

The CDR3 has 17 residues. Trimming shortened V by 4 bases and J by 0 bases, and 16 bases separated the two germline ends. CDR1 and CDR2 from the germline V gene are SEHNR and FQNEAQ (reference sequence). The repertoire was sequenced with immunoSEQ multiplex PCR; TCRdb's copy has only in-frame clones and lacks some. The profile shows approximately 51,000 clones, around 87% of them singletons. V gene TRBV7-9 combines with J gene TRBJ2-1; the D gene is possibly TRBD2 (6 bases). This TCR derives from a man in his sixties with urothelial cancer. Sequencing used PBMCs, obtained around atezolizumab (anti-PD-L1) treatment. The CDR3 loop is CASSSSKRASSYNEQFF. Written as DNA, the CDR3 is TGTGCCAGCAGCTCCTCCAAGCGGGCAAGCTCCTACAATGAGCAGTTCTTC.